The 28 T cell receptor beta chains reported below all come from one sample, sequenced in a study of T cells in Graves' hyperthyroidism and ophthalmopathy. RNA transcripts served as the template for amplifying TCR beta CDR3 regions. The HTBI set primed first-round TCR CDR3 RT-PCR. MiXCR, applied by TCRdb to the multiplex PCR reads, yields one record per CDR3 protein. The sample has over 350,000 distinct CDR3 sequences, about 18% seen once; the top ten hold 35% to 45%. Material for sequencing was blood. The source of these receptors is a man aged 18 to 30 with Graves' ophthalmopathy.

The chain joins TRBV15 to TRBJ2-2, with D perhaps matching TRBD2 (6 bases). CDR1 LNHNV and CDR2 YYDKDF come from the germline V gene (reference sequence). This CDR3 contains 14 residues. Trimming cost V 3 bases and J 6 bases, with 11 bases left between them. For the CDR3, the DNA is TGTGCCACCAGCAGCGAGACGGGGGCCGGGGAGCTGTTTTTT. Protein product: CATSSETGAGELFF.

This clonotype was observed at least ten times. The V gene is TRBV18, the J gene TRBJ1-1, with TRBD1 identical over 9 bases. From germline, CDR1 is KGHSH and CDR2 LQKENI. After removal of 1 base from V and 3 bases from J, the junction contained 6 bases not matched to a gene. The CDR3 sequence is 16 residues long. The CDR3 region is CASSPQSRQGDTEAFF. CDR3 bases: TGTGCCAGCTCACCACAATCCCGACAGGGGGACACTGAAGCTTTCTTT.

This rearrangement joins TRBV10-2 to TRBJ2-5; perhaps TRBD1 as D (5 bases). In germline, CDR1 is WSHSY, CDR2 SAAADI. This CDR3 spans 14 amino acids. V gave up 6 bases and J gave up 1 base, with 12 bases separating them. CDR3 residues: CASRGKGLQETQYF. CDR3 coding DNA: TGCGCCAGCAGAGGGAAGGGGCTCCAAGAGACCCAGTACTTC.

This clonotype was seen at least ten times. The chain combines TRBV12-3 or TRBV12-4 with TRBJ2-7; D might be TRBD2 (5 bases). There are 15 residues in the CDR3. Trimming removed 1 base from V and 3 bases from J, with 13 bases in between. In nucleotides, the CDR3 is TGTGCCAGCAGTTTAGGTGAGGCGGCGGGCTACGAGCAGTACTTC. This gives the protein CASSLGEAAGYEQYF.

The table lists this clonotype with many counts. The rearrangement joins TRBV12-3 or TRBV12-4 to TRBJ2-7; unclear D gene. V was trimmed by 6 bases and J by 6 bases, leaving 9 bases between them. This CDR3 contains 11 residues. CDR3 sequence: CASSGDGEQYF. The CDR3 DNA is TGTGCCAGCAGCGGAGATGGCGAGCAGTACTTC.

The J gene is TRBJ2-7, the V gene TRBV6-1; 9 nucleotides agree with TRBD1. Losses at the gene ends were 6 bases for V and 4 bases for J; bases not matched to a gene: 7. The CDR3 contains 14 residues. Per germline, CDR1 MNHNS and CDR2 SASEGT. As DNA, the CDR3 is TGTGCCAGCAGCACCGGGACAGGGTTTTACGAGCAGTACTTC. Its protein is CASSTGTGFYEQYF.

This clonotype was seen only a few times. The CDR3 region has the DNA TGTGCCAGCAGTGAAACAGGGGGCGGCTACACCTTC. It yields the protein CASSETGGGYTF. The chain carries TRBV2 and TRBJ1-2, with 9 bases matching TRBD1. With 2 bases clipped from V and 8 bases from J, the junction kept 0 bases outside the gene matches. Germline loops: CDR1 SNHLY, CDR2 FYNNEI. This CDR3 region has 12 residues. Full variable domain (rest looked up from reference TRBV2 and TRBJ1-2): EPEVTQTPSHQVTQMGQEVILRCVPISNHLYFYWYRQILGQKVEFLVSFYNNEISEKSEIFDDQFSVERPDGSNFTLKIRSTKLEDSAMYFCASSETGGGYTFGSGTRLTVV.

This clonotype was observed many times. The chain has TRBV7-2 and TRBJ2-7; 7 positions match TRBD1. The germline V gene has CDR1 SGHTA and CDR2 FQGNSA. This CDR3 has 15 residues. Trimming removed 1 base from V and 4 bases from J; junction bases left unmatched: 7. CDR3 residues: CASSLVGRGRYEQYF. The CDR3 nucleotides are TGTGCCAGCAGCTTAGTGGGCAGGGGGAGATACGAGCAGTACTTC. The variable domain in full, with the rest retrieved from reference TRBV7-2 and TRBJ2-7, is GAGVSQSPSNKVTEKGKDVELRCDPISGHTALYWYRQSLGQGLEFLIYFQGNSAPDKSGLPSDRFSAERTGGSVSTLTIQRTQQEDSAVYLCASSLVGRGRYEQYFGPGTRLTVT.

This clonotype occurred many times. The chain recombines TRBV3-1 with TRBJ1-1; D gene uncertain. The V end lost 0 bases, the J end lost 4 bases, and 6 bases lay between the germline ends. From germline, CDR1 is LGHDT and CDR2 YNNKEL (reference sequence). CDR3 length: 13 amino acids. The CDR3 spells CASSQDLGTEAFF. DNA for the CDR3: TGTGCCAGCAGCCAAGACTTGGGCACTGAAGCTTTCTTT.

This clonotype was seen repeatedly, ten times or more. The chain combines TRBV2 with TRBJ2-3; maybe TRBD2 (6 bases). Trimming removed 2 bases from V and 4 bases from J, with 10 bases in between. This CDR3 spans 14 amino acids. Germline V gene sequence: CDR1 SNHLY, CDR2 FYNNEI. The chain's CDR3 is CASSEKTGADTQYF. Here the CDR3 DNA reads TGTGCCAGCAGTGAAAAAACGGGGGCAGATACGCAGTATTTT.

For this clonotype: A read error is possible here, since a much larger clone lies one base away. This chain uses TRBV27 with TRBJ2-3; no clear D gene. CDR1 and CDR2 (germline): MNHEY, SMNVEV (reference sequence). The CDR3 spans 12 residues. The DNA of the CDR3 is TGTGCCGGCAGTCCGGCTAGTGGGACGCAGTATTTT. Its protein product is CAGSPASGTQYF.

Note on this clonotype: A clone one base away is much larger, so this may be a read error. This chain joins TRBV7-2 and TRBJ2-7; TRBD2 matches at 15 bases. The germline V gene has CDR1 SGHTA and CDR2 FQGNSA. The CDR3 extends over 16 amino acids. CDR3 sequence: CASNLGTSGGPNEQYF. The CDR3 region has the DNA TGTGCCAGCAACTTAGGGACTAGCGGGGGGCCCAACGAGCAGTACTTC.

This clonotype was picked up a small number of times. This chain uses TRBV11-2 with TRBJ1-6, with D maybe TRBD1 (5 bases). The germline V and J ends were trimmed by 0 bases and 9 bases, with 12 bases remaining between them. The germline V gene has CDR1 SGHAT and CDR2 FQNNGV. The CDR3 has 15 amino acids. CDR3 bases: TGTGCCAGCAGCTTAGAGGACACGGGGGGTTCACCCCTCCACTTT. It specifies CASSLEDTGGSPLHF.

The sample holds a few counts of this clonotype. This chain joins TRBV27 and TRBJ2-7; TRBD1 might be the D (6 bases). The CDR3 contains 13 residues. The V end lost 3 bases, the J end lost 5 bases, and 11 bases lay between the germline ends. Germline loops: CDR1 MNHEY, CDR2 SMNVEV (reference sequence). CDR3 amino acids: CASSLGRGNEQYF. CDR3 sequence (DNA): TGTGCCAGCAGTTTGGGCAGGGGAAACGAGCAGTACTTC.

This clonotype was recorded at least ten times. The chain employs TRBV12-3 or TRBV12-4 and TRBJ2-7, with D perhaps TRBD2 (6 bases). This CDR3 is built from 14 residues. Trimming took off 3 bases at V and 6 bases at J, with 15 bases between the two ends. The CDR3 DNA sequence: TGTGCCAGCAGTTTGGTGCAGGGAGGCTTCGAGCAGTACTTC. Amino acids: CASSLVQGGFEQYF.

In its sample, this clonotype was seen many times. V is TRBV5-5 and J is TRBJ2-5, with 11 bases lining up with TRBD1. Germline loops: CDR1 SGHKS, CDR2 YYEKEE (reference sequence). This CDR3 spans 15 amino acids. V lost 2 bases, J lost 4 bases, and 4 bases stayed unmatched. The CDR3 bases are TGTGCCAGCAGCTTAGAAGGACAGGGGGCAGAGACCCAGTACTTC. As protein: CASSLEGQGAETQYF.

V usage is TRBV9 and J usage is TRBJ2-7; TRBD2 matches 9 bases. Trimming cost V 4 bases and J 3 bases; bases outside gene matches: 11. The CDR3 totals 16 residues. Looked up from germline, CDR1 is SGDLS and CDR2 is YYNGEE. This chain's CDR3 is CASSPGGAGGYYEQYF. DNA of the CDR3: TGTGCCAGCAGCCCAGGGGGAGCGGGGGGCTACTACGAGCAGTACTTC.

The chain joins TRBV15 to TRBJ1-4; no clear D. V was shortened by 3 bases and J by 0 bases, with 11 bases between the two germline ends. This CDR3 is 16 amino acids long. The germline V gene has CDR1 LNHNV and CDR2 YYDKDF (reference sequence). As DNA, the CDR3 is TGTGCCACCAGCAGCCGGCCAACTGCAACTAATGAAAAACTGTTTTTT. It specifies CATSSRPTATNEKLFF.

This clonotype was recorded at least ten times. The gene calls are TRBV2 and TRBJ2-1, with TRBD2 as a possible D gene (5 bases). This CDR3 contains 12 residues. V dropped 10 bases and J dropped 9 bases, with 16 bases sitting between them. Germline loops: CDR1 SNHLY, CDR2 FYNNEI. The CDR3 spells CAKLDSSAEQFF. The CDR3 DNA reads TGTGCCAAACTAGATTCGTCGGCTGAGCAGTTCTTC.

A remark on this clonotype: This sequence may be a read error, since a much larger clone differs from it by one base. The CDR3 loop is CASSTAGQGASNTEAFF. The DNA for the CDR3 is TGTGCCAGCAGTACCGCGGGACAGGGGGCATCTAACACTGAAGCTTTCTTT. The chain has TRBV28 and TRBJ1-1; TRBD1 matches at 12 bases. The CDR3 has 17 residues. The trim removed 5 bases at V and 2 bases at J, leaving 9 bases unmatched. CDR1 and CDR2 from the germline V gene are MDHEN and SYDVKM.

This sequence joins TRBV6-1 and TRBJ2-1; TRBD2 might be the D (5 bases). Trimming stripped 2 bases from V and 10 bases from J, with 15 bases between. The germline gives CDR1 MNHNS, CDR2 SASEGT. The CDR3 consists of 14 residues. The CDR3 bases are TGTGCCAGCAGTGAACCGGGGATAGTGAGAGAGCAGTTCTTC. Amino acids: CASSEPGIVREQFF.

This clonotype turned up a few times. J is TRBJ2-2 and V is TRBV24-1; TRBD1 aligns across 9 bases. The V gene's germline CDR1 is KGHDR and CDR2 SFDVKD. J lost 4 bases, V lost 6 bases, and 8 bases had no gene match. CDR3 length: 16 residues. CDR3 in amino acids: CATSTRDRVTTGELFF. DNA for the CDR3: TGTGCCACCAGTACCCGGGACAGGGTGACCACCGGGGAGCTGTTTTTT.

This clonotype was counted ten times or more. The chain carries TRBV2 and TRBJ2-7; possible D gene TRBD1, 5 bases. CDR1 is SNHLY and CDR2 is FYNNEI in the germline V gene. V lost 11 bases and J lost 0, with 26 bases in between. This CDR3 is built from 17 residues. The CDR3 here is CASIKGWRLSSSYEQYF. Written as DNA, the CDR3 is TGTGCCTCTATAAAGGGGTGGAGACTCTCGAGCTCCTACGAGCAGTACTTC. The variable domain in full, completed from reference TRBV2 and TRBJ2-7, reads EPEVTQTPSHQVTQMGQEVILRCVPISNHLYFYWYRQILGQKVEFLVSFYNNEISEKSEIFDDQFSVERPDGSNFTLKIRSTKLEDSAMYFCASIKGWRLSSSYEQYFGPGTRLTVT.

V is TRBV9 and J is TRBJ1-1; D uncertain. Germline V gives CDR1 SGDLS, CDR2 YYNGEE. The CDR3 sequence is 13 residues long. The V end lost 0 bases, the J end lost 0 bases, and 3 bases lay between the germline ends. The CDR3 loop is CASSVDLNTEAFF. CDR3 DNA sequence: TGTGCCAGCAGCGTAGATCTGAACACTGAAGCTTTCTTT.

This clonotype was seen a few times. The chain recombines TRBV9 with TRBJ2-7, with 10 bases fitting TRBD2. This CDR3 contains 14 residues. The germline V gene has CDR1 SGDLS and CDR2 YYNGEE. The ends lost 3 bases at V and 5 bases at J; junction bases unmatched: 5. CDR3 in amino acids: CASSGAGGLNEQYF. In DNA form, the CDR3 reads TGTGCCAGCAGCGGAGCGGGGGGGCTCAACGAGCAGTACTTC.

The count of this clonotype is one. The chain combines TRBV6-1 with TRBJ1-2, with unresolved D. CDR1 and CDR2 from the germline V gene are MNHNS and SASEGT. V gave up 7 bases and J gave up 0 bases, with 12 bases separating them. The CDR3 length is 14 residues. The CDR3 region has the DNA TGTGCCAGCAAATTGGCGGTAGCTAACTATGGCTACACCTTC. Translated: CASKLAVANYGYTF.

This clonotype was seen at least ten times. CDR3 in DNA: TGTGCCAGCAGCTTAGGTCGGGGGCTTGGGAATGAGCAGTTCTTC. Translating it yields CASSLGRGLGNEQFF. V usage is TRBV11-2 and J usage is TRBJ2-1; tentatively, D is TRBD1 or TRBD2 (6 bases each). CDR3 length equals 15 residues. Trimming shortened V by 1 base and J by 7 bases, and 14 bases separated the two germline ends. Germline assignment: CDR1 SGHAT and CDR2 FQNNGV.

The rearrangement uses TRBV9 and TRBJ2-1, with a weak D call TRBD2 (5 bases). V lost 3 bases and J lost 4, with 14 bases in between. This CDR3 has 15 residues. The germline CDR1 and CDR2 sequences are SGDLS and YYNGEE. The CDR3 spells CASSALSELYNEQFF. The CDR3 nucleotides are TGTGCCAGCAGCGCCCTTAGCGAACTATACAATGAGCAGTTCTTC.